Detailed here is one TCR beta chain. Its antigen is currently unknown. A much larger clone lies a single base off, so this may be a read error. This entry belongs to a study of neurological immune-mediated disorders. The study, taken as a whole, reports: The greatest degree of TCR clonal expansion was observed in HTLV-1-associated myelopathy, with the lowest in multiple sclerosis, below that of healthy controls.

Germline V lookup: CDR1 DFQATT, CDR2 SNEGSKA (reference sequence). V lost 6 bases to trimming and J lost 6 bases, with 21 bases between them. CDR3 size: 15 residues. Specified time point: longitudinal time-point 1 (baseline). A total of 2 million PBMCs stored at -80 degrees C provided the unsorted libraries. 5'RACE employing 10-nucleotide random UMIs yielded the cDNA. In every sequencing run, more than 200 million TCR-beta sequences were generated from 15-18 subjects. Using its own MiXCR run on the 5' RACE reads, TCRdb lists one record per CDR3 protein. The sample holds tens of thousands of distinct CDR3 sequences, around 15% seen once.

The sequenced material came from PBMCs. This sequence joins TRBV20-1 and TRBJ1-3; D might be TRBD1 (5 bases). This sequence originates from a female donor with HTLV-1-associated myelopathy (HAM/TSP). CDR3 sequence: CSALRAGTVANTIYF. CDR3 in DNA: TGCAGTGCACTCCGAGCCGGGACGGTGGCAAACACCATATATTTT.